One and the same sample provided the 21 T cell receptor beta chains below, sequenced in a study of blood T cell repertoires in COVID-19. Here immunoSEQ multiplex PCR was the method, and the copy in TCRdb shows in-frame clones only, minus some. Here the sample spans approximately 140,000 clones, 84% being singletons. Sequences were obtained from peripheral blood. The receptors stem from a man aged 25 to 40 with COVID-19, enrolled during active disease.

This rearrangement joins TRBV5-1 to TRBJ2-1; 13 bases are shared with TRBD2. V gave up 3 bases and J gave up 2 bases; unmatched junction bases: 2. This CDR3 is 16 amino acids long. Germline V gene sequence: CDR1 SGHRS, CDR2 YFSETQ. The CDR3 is CASSYTSGRAYNEQFF. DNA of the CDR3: TGCGCCAGCAGCTATACTAGCGGGAGGGCCTACAATGAGCAGTTCTTC.

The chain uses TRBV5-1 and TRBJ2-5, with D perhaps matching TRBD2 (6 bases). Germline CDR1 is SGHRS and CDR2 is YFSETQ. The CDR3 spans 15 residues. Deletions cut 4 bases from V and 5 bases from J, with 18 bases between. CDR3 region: CASSPGVGGGETQYF. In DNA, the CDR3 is TGCGCCAGCAGCCCCGGGGTGGGAGGCGGCGAGACCCAGTACTTC.

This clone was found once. In DNA, the CDR3 is TGTGCCAGCAGCGTAGGCGGGTCCGGCTACGAGCAGTACTTC. This encodes CASSVGGSGYEQYF. The chain recombines TRBV7-8 with TRBJ2-7, with D perhaps matching TRBD2 (5 bases). The CDR3 length is 14 residues. Deletions cut 5 bases from V and 3 bases from J, with 14 bases between. The germline V gene encodes CDR1 SGHVS and CDR2 FQNEAQ.

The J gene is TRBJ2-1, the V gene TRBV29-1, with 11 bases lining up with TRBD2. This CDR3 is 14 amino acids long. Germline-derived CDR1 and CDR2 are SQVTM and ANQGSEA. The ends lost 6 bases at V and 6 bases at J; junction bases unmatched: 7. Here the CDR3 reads CSVVAGGPVNEQFF. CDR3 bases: TGCAGCGTGGTAGCGGGAGGGCCGGTCAATGAGCAGTTCTTC.

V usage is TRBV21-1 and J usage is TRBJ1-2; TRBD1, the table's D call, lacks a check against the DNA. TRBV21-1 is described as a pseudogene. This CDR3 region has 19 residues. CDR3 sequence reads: CASSNRQKGDRNVTYGYTF. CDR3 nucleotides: TGTGCCAGCAGTAACCGGCAAAAGGGGGACAGGAACGTAACCTATGGCTACACCTTC.

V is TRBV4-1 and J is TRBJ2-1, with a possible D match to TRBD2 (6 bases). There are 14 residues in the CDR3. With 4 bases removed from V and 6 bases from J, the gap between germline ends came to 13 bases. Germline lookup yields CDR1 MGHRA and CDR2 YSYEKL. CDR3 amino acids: CASSPIRDSNEQFF. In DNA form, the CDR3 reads TGCGCCAGCAGCCCAATCCGGGACTCCAATGAGCAGTTCTTC.

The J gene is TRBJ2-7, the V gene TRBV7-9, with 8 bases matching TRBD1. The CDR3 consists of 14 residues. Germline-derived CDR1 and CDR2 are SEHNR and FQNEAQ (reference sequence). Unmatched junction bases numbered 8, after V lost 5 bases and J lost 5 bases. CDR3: CASSLIQGGNEQYF. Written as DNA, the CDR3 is TGTGCCAGCAGCCTCATACAGGGGGGCAACGAGCAGTACTTC.

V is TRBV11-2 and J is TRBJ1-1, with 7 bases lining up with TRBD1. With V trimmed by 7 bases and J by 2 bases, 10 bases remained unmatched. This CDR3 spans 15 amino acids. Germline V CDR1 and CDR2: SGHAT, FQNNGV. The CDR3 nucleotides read TGTGCCAGCAACCTCGGATACAGGGGAAACACTGAAGCTTTCTTT. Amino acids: CASNLGYRGNTEAFF. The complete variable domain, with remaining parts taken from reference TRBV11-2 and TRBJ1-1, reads EAGVAQSPRYKIIEKRQSVAFWCNPISGHATLYWYQQILGQGPKLLIQFQNNGVVDDSQLPKDRFSAERLKGVDSTLKIQPAKLEDSAVYLCASNLGYRGNTEAFFGQGTRLTVV.

The CDR3 nucleotides read TGTGCCAGCAGTTCCAGGGGACAGAGAATCCAGCAGTACTTC. It encodes CASSSRGQRIQQYF. The chain uses TRBV6-5 and TRBJ2-7; 7 nucleotides agree with TRBD1. V gave up 4 bases and J gave up 8 bases; unmatched junction bases: 11. The CDR3 runs 14 residues. In germline, CDR1 is MNHEY, CDR2 SVGAGI.

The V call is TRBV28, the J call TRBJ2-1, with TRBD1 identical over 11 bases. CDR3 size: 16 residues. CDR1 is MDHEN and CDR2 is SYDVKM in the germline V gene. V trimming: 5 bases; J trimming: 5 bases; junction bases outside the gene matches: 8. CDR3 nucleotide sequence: TGTGCCAGCAGTCCCCTGGGACAGGGGGAGGACAATGAGCAGTTCTTC. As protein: CASSPLGQGEDNEQFF.

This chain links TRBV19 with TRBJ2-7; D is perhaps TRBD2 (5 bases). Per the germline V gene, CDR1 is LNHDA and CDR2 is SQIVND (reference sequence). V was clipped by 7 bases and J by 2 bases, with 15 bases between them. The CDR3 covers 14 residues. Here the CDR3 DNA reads TGTGCCAGTACCCGATCGGGGTTCCCCTACGAGCAGTACTTC. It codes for CASTRSGFPYEQYF. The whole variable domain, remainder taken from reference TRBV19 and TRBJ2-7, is DGGITQSPKYLFRKEGQNVTLSCEQNLNHDAMYWYRQDPGQGLRLIYYSQIVNDFQKGDIAEGYSVSREKKESFPLTVTSAQKNPTAFYLCASTRSGFPYEQYFGPGTRLTVT.

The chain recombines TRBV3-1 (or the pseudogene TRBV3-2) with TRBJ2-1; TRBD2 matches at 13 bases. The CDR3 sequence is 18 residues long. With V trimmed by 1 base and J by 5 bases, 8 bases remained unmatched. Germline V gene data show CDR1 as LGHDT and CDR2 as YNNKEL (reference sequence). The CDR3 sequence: CASSQAGTSGIRDNEQFF. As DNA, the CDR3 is TGTGCCAGCAGCCAAGCGGGGACTAGCGGGATTCGGGACAATGAGCAGTTCTTC.

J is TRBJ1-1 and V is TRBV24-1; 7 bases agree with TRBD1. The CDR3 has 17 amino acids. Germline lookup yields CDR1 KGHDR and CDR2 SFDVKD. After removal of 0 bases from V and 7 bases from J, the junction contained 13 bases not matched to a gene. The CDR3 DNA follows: TGTGCCACCAGTGATTTGCCAGGGGGAAAATCGCCGAATGAAGCTTTCTTT. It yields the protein CATSDLPGGKSPNEAFF.

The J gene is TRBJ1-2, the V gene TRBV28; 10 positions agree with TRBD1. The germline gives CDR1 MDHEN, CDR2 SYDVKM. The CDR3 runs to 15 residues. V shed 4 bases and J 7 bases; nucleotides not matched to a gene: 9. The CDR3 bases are TGTGCCAGCAGTTCAATCGCCCGGGACAGGGGTGGCTACACCTTC. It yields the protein CASSSIARDRGGYTF.

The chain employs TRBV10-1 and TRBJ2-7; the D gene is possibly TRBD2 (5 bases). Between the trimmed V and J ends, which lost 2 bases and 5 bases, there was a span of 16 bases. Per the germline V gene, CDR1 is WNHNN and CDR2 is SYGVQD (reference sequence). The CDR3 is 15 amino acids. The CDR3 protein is CASSEGGTGGDEQYF. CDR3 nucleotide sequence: TGCGCCAGCAGTGAGGGCGGTACTGGAGGCGACGAGCAGTACTTC.

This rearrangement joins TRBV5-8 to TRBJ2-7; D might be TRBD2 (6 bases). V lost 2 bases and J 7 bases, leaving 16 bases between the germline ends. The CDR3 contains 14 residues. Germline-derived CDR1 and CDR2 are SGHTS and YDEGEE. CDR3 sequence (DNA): TGTGCCAGCAGCTTTGCTTTATCCAGCGGGGAGCAGTACTTC. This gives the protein CASSFALSSGEQYF.

CDR3 DNA: TGTGCCATCAGTGAGTCTCCCGATCAGCCCCAGCATTTT. Translated: CAISESPDQPQHF. The V call is TRBV10-3, the J call TRBJ1-5; D is undetermined. CDR3 length: 13 amino acids. V lost 0 bases and J lost 5, with 5 bases in between. Germline V gives CDR1 ENHRY, CDR2 SYGVKD.

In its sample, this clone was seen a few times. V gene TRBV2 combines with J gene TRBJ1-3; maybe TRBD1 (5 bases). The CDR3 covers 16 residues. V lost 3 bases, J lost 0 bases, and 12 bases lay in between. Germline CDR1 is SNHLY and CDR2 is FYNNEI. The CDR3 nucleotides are TGTGCCAGCAGTGAGAACAGGCCCGACTCTGGAAACACCATATATTTT. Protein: CASSENRPDSGNTIYF. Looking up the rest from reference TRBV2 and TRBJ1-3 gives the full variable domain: EPEVTQTPSHQVTQMGQEVILRCVPISNHLYFYWYRQILGQKVEFLVSFYNNEISEKSEIFDDQFSVERPDGSNFTLKIRSTKLEDSAMYFCASSENRPDSGNTIYFGEGSWLTVV.

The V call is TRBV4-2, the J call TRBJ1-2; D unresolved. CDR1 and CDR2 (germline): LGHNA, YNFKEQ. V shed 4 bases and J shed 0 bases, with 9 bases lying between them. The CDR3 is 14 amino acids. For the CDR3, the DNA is TGTGCCAGCAGCCCTAGAGTTGCTAACTATGGCTACACCTTC. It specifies CASSPRVANYGYTF.

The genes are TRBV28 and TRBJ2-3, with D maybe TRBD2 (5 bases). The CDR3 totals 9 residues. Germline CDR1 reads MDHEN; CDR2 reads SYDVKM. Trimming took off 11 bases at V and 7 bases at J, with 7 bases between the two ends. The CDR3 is CAAGNTQYF. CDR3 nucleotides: TGTGCCGCGGGTAATACGCAGTATTTT.

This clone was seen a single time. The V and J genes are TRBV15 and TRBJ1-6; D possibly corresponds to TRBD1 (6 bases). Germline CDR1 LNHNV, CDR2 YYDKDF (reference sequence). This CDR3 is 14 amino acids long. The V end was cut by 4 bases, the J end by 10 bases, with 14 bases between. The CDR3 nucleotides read TGTGCCACCAGCACACGGACAGTCAACTCACCCCTCCACTTT. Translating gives CATSTRTVNSPLHF.